One sample yielded the 6 T cell receptor beta chains listed below, sequenced in a study of T cells after yellow fever vaccination. TCRdb re-derived calls from the 5' RACE reads in MiXCR, one entry per CDR3 protein. The sample holds 450,000 to 550,000 distinct CDR3 sequences; about a fifth are singletons and the top ten take roughly 16%. The sequences come from PBMCs, collected more than 20 days after the first yellow fever vaccination. These receptors all come from a man between 18 and 35 years old who received the YFV17D yellow fever vaccine.

The chain recombines TRBV23-1 with TRBJ2-4; D gene ambiguous. TRBV23-1 counts as an open reading frame of uncertain function. The CDR3 loop spans 15 amino acids. Trimming removed 2 bases at V and 0 bases at J, with 8 bases between. CDR3 bases: TGCGCCAGCAGTCAAGGTGGATCAGCCAAAAACATTCAGTACTTC. Residues: CASSQGGSAKNIQYF.

The V and J genes are TRBV18 and TRBJ2-2; D is unclear. The CDR3 is 14 residues long. Germline values: CDR1 KGHSH, CDR2 LQKENI. Between the trimmed V and J ends, which lost 6 bases and 4 bases, there was a span of 12 bases. As DNA, the CDR3 is TGTGCCAGCTCCCCAGATAGAGTCACCGGGGAGCTGTTTTTT. As protein: CASSPDRVTGELFF. The full variable domain, its missing parts supplied by reference TRBV18 and TRBJ2-2, is NAGVMQNPRHLVRRRGQEARLRCSPMKGHSHVYWYRQLPEEGLKFMVYLQKENIIDESGMPKERFSAEFPKEGPSILRIQQVVRGDSAAYFCASSPDRVTGELFFGEGSRLTVL.

This clonotype was recorded at least ten times. This chain joins TRBV3-1 and TRBJ1-3; D not certain. The germline V gene has CDR1 LGHDT and CDR2 YNNKEL (reference sequence). V lost 2 bases, J lost 4 bases, and 9 bases lay in between. This CDR3 spans 14 amino acids. CDR3 bases: TGTGCCAGCAGCCAATCAGGTTCGGGAAACACCATATATTTT. Translating gives CASSQSGSGNTIYF.

This clonotype was seen at least ten times. The J gene is TRBJ2-2, the V gene TRBV5-1; 8 bases match TRBD1. This CDR3 spans 15 amino acids. J was trimmed by 3 bases and V by 4 bases; bases with no gene match: 5. Per germline, CDR1 SGHRS and CDR2 YFSETQ. The CDR3 nucleotides read TGCGCCAGCAGCCCAGGACAGGGTGACACCGGGGAGCTGTTTTTT. Amino acid sequence: CASSPGQGDTGELFF.

This clonotype turned up a few times. The V call is TRBV28, the J call TRBJ2-3; D might be TRBD2 (5 bases). Looked up from germline, CDR1 is MDHEN and CDR2 is SYDVKM. The V end was cut by 6 bases, the J end by 7 bases, with 20 bases between. The CDR3 runs 15 residues. The CDR3 region has the DNA TGTGCCAGCAGCCGAGGAGGTACGGTGTTAAATACGCAGTATTTT. Its protein product is CASSRGGTVLNTQYF. Full variable domain (outside the CDR3, taken from reference TRBV28 and TRBJ2-3): DVKVTQSSRYLVKRTGEKVFLECVQDMDHENMFWYRQDPGLGLRLIYFSYDVKMKEKGDIPEGYSVSREKKERFSLILESASTNQTSMYLCASSRGGTVLNTQYFGPGTRLTVL.

The chain uses TRBV12-3 or TRBV12-4 and TRBJ1-2; D is perhaps TRBD1 (6 bases). The CDR3 extends over 13 amino acids. Trimming pared 7 bases from V and 5 bases from J, leaving 14 bases between. CDR3 amino acids: CASNQGLGYGYTF. The CDR3 DNA is TGTGCCAGCAACCAGGGGCTGGGGTATGGCTACACCTTC.